These 28 T cell receptor beta chains were sequenced from one sample in a study of T cell repertoires in cytomegalovirus infection. MiXCR, run by TCRdb on the reads, gives a single entry per CDR3 protein. This sample has around 530,000 distinct CDR3 sequences, with 26% found just once. The sequencing sample was made of PBMCs. These receptors were collected from a human donor in good health (CMV status not recorded). Some clones in this sample may be carry-over from other donors' samples.

The chain recombines TRBV7-9 with TRBJ2-1, with 8 bases matching TRBD2. V lost 5 bases and J lost 0; bases outside the gene matches: 9. Germline CDR1 is SEHNR and CDR2 is FQNEAQ (reference sequence). This CDR3 comprises 17 residues. CDR3 sequence reads: CASSEGSGMSSYNEQFF. In DNA form, the CDR3 reads TGTGCCAGCAGCGAAGGTAGCGGGATGAGCTCCTACAATGAGCAGTTCTTC.

J is TRBJ2-1 and V is TRBV4-1, with 8 bases aligning to TRBD1. With 3 bases clipped from V and 4 bases from J, the junction kept 2 bases outside the gene matches. CDR3 length equals 14 residues. The V gene's germline CDR1 is MGHRA and CDR2 YSYEKL. The CDR3: CASSQDRAYNEQFF. The CDR3 DNA reads as TGCGCCAGCAGCCAGGACAGGGCTTACAATGAGCAGTTCTTC.

There are many counts of this clonotype. The gene calls are TRBV7-2 and TRBJ2-3; TRBD2 might be the D (6 bases). Germline V gene data show CDR1 as SGHTA and CDR2 as FQGNSA. This CDR3 is 15 amino acids long. Trimming removed 5 bases at V and 2 bases at J, with 14 bases between. CDR3 protein: CASSQRDSFTDTQYF. As DNA, the CDR3 is TGTGCCAGCAGCCAGAGGGACTCCTTCACAGATACGCAGTATTTT.

The table lists this clonotype with a few counts. The rearrangement joins TRBV12-3 or TRBV12-4 to TRBJ1-3; 7 bases map to TRBD1. This CDR3 is built from 12 residues. V gave up 5 bases and J gave up 8 bases; unmatched junction bases: 3. CDR3 in DNA: TGTGCCAGCAGTACAGGGGCCGACACCATATATTTT. Amino acid sequence: CASSTGADTIYF.

This clonotype was recorded many times. The chain links TRBV7-2 to TRBJ1-1, with D possibly TRBD1 on 6 matching bases. The CDR3 has 14 residues. The germline gives CDR1 SGHTA, CDR2 FQGNSA. V shed 2 bases and J shed 1 base, with 8 bases lying between them. DNA of the CDR3: TGTGCCAGCAGCTTATACAGGGAGAACACTGAAGCTTTCTTT. It translates to CASSLYRENTEAFF. The variable domain in full, with the rest retrieved from reference TRBV7-2 and TRBJ1-1, is GAGVSQSPSNKVTEKGKDVELRCDPISGHTALYWYRQSLGQGLEFLIYFQGNSAPDKSGLPSDRFSAERTGGSVSTLTIQRTQQEDSAVYLCASSLYRENTEAFFGQGTRLTVV.

The chain recombines TRBV3-1 with TRBJ2-3; 8 bases are a match to TRBD2. Germline V gene data show CDR1 as LGHDT and CDR2 as YNNKEL (reference sequence). CDR3 size: 15 residues. The trim removed 1 base at V and 5 bases at J, leaving 5 bases unmatched. The CDR3 coding sequence is TGTGCCAGCAGCCAAGGGGACCTAGCGGGAGATACGCAGTATTTT. Translation: CASSQGDLAGDTQYF.

The V gene is TRBV30, the J gene TRBJ2-5; 14 bases map to TRBD2. Per germline, CDR1 GTSNPN and CDR2 SVGIG (reference sequence). With V trimmed by 0 bases and J by 1 base, 4 bases remained unmatched. This CDR3 is built from 17 residues. The CDR3 is CAWSVAGLAGVQETQYF. CDR3 nucleotide sequence: TGTGCCTGGAGTGTAGCGGGACTAGCGGGAGTCCAAGAGACCCAGTACTTC.

The CDR3: CASRQAGPPRETQYF. The CDR3 DNA reads TGTGCCAGCAGGCAAGCAGGCCCGCCCCGGGAGACCCAGTACTTC. The chain links TRBV6-2 or TRBV6-3 to TRBJ2-5, with D hard to call. The V end lost 6 bases, the J end lost 5 bases, and 19 bases lay between the germline ends. The CDR3 is made up of 15 amino acids. Germline-derived CDR1 and CDR2 are MNHEY and SVGEGT.

The chain is built from TRBV6-5 and TRBJ1-3; perhaps TRBD1 as D (6 bases). Germline CDR1 MNHEY, CDR2 SVGAGI. There are 16 residues in the CDR3. V lost 6 bases and J lost 3, with 18 bases in between. CDR3 sequence: CASSPSDSWRGNTIYF. The DNA for the CDR3 is TGTGCCAGCAGCCCCTCGGACAGCTGGCGTGGAAACACCATATATTTT.

The chain links TRBV27 to TRBJ1-1; no firm D call. The germline V gene has CDR1 MNHEY and CDR2 SMNVEV (reference sequence). CDR3 length: 14 amino acids. Trimming pared 5 bases from V and 7 bases from J, leaving 17 bases between. CDR3 sequence reads: CASSDNRALGEAFF. The CDR3 DNA is TGTGCCAGCAGTGATAATAGGGCCCTGGGTGAAGCTTTCTTT.

This clonotype was detected many times. V is TRBV7-6 and J is TRBJ2-2; D is perhaps TRBD1 or TRBD2 (6 bases each). The CDR3 runs to 18 residues. The V end was cut by 4 bases, the J end by 4 bases, with 22 bases between. Germline V CDR1 and CDR2: SGHVS, FNYEAQ. The CDR3 DNA is TGTGCCAGCAGCTACTACCCCGGGGGCGGGATTACCACCGGGGAGCTGTTTTTT. The encoded protein is CASSYYPGGGITTGELFF.

The chain combines TRBV30 with TRBJ2-7; 13 bases line up with TRBD2. CDR3 length: 14 residues. J lost 5 bases, V lost 3 bases, and 4 bases had no gene match. The germline V gene encodes CDR1 GTSNPN and CDR2 SVGIG (reference sequence). DNA for the CDR3: TGTGCCTGGAGCTCTGGACTAGCGGGAGACGAGCAGTACTTC. It codes for CAWSSGLAGDEQYF.

This clonotype was seen more than once but under ten times. This chain connects TRBV6-6 to TRBJ2-1; D remains unclear. Germline CDR1 is MNHNY and CDR2 is SVGAGI (reference sequence). V was shortened by 2 bases and J by 8 bases, with 7 bases between the two germline ends. The CDR3 length is 12 residues. The CDR3 sequence: CASSYGRDEQFF. The CDR3, as DNA: TGTGCCAGCAGTTACGGTAGGGATGAGCAGTTCTTC.

At least ten counts were recorded for this clonotype. The rearrangement joins TRBV11-3 to TRBJ2-1, with D unresolved. The CDR3 has 11 residues. Germline V lookup: CDR1 SGHNT, CDR2 YENEEA. V was cut by 0 bases and J by 14 bases, with 8 bases left in between. The CDR3 DNA sequence: TGTGCCAGCAGCTTAGATTCCACGGAGTTCTTC. Translated: CASSLDSTEFF.

This clonotype was seen once. The chain uses TRBV11-2 and TRBJ2-5; 7 nucleotides align to TRBD2. The germline V gene encodes CDR1 SGHAT and CDR2 FQNNGV. V shed 5 bases, J shed 6 bases, and the junction held 9 bases outside the gene matches. The CDR3 is made up of 14 amino acids. CDR3 region: CASSPTSNQQTQYF. In DNA form, the CDR3 reads TGTGCCAGCAGCCCGACTAGCAATCAACAGACCCAGTACTTC.

In this sample, this clonotype turned up many times. The chain joins TRBV6-2 or TRBV6-3 to TRBJ2-1; no firm D call. The CDR3 has 13 amino acids. V dropped 6 bases and J dropped 8 bases, with 14 bases sitting between them. Per germline, CDR1 MNHEY and CDR2 SVGEGT. The CDR3: CASRTLGGDEQFF. In DNA form, the CDR3 reads TGTGCCAGCAGGACGTTGGGCGGCGATGAGCAGTTCTTC.

This clonotype was seen ten or more times. The V gene is TRBV7-2, the J gene TRBJ2-3, with D uncertain. Germline loops: CDR1 SGHTA, CDR2 FQGNSA. Trimming pared 3 bases from V and 2 bases from J, leaving 6 bases between. The CDR3 consists of 13 residues. The CDR3 nucleotides read TGTGCCAGCAGCTTCGAAAACACAGATACGCAGTATTTT. Translation gives CASSFENTDTQYF.

This clonotype has more than one count but fewer than ten. The chain couples TRBV5-4 to TRBJ2-5; D could derive from TRBD1 or TRBD2 (5 bases each). The CDR3 runs 16 residues. The V end lost 1 base, the J end lost 4 bases, and 17 bases lay between the germline ends. Germline CDR1 SGHNT, CDR2 YYREEE (reference sequence). CDR3 bases: TGTGCCAGCAGCTTGTGGAACCAGGGTGCGGGAGAGACCCAGTACTTC. Residues: CASSLWNQGAGETQYF.

This clonotype was seen only a few times. CDR3 nucleotide sequence: TGTGCCAGCAGTTACCGGCCGGGACAGGGTGATACGCAGTATTTT. This encodes CASSYRPGQGDTQYF. This chain links TRBV6-5 with TRBJ2-3, with 9 bases aligning to TRBD1. There are 15 residues in the CDR3. V lost 2 bases and J lost 6; bases outside the gene matches: 6. Germline V lookup: CDR1 MNHEY, CDR2 SVGAGI.

In its sample, this clonotype was seen many times. This chain uses TRBV19 with TRBJ2-3, with no clear D. CDR3 length: 12 amino acids. The ends were cut back, 5 bases at V and 6 bases at J, with 9 bases in the middle. CDR1 is LNHDA, CDR2 SQIVND, per germline (reference sequence). This CDR3 reads CASSRLMDTQYF. The CDR3 DNA reads as TGTGCCAGTAGTCGACTTATGGATACGCAGTATTTT. The full variable domain, completed using reference TRBV19 and TRBJ2-3, is DGGITQSPKYLFRKEGQNVTLSCEQNLNHDAMYWYRQDPGQGLRLIYYSQIVNDFQKGDIAEGYSVSREKKESFPLTVTSAQKNPTAFYLCASSRLMDTQYFGPGTRLTVL.

The chain links TRBV2 to TRBJ1-2; a possible D gene is TRBD1 (6 bases). The germline V gene encodes CDR1 SNHLY and CDR2 FYNNEI. V gave up 6 bases and J gave up 0 bases, with 17 bases separating them. The CDR3 is 16 amino acids. The DNA for the CDR3 is TGTGCCAGCAGCGATAATGGGGGGCCCGCTAACTATGGCTACACCTTC. Protein product: CASSDNGGPANYGYTF. The full variable domain, its missing parts supplied by reference TRBV2 and TRBJ1-2, is EPEVTQTPSHQVTQMGQEVILRCVPISNHLYFYWYRQILGQKVEFLVSFYNNEISEKSEIFDDQFSVERPDGSNFTLKIRSTKLEDSAMYFCASSDNGGPANYGYTFGSGTRLTVV.

This clonotype has only a few counts. This chain connects TRBV7-2 to TRBJ1-1, with a weak D call TRBD1 (5 bases). Per germline, CDR1 SGHTA and CDR2 FQGNSA. V dropped 1 base and J dropped 4 bases, with 10 bases sitting between them. There are 14 residues in the CDR3. The CDR3 DNA sequence: TGTGCCAGCAGCTTAGGGGCAGGGCCCACTGAAGCTTTCTTT. Amino acids: CASSLGAGPTEAFF.

The chain has TRBV7-9 and TRBJ2-1, with D possibly being TRBD2 (5 bases). Trimming pared 4 bases from V and 9 bases from J, leaving 10 bases between. The CDR3 extends over 12 amino acids. In germline, CDR1 is SEHNR, CDR2 FQNEAQ (reference sequence). Here the CDR3 reads CASSSQTSEQFF. The CDR3 nucleotides are TGTGCCAGCAGCTCCCAAACTAGTGAGCAGTTCTTC.

This clonotype was recorded a few times. The chain couples TRBV20-1 to TRBJ2-5; TRBD2 might be the D (6 bases). Trimming took 4 bases from V and 1 from J, leaving 19 bases between them. Germline lookup yields CDR1 DFQATT and CDR2 SNEGSKA (reference sequence). CDR3 size: 16 residues. The CDR3 DNA reads TGCAGTGCTATGCCCTTGACAGTGGGGGGCCAAGAGACCCAGTACTTC. It specifies CSAMPLTVGGQETQYF.

V usage is TRBV29-1 and J usage is TRBJ2-1; 10 bases are shared with TRBD2. Germline values: CDR1 SQVTM, CDR2 ANQGSEA. CDR3 length: 13 residues. Trimming took 8 bases from V and 9 from J; bases not matched to a gene: 10. The CDR3: CSISGRAGVEQFF. CDR3 coding DNA: TGCAGCATAAGCGGGAGGGCCGGGGTTGAGCAGTTCTTC.

This clonotype was recorded many times. The CDR3: CASSQQQGNTEAFF. The CDR3, as DNA: TGCGCCAGCAGCCAACAACAGGGGAACACTGAAGCTTTCTTT. V is TRBV4-3 and J is TRBJ1-1; the D gene is possibly TRBD1 (6 bases). Trimming removed 2 bases at V and 1 base at J, with 8 bases between. Germline CDR1 LGHNA, CDR2 YSLEER. This CDR3 contains 14 residues.

V is TRBV4-3 and J is TRBJ2-7, with a weak D call TRBD2 (6 bases). Trimming pared 3 bases from V and 5 bases from J, leaving 26 bases between. The CDR3 extends over 18 amino acids. Germline loops: CDR1 LGHNA, CDR2 YSLEER. The CDR3 loop is CASSQGFRERARLDEQYF. The DNA of the CDR3 is TGCGCCAGCAGCCAGGGGTTCCGGGAGCGGGCACGATTAGACGAGCAGTACTTC.

The J gene is TRBJ2-5, the V gene TRBV6-1; TRBD1 matches at 8 bases. The CDR3 contains 16 residues. Germline V CDR1 and CDR2: MNHNS, SASEGT. Germline trimming cut 7 bases from V and 7 bases from J; bases unmatched to any gene: 17. The CDR3 loop is CASNYVPGQVSGTQYF. In nucleotides, the CDR3 is TGTGCCAGCAACTACGTACCGGGACAGGTCTCGGGGACCCAGTACTTC.